The sequence of this T cell receptor (beta chain) was determined in a study of cytomegalovirus exposure and HLA in healthy donors. Study results and caveats: In a later analysis, a genetic analysis reported fewer productive-TCR N-insertions in an Asian-associated ancestry cluster than the cohort average. For most TCR beta V segments, an earlier analysis put the productive rate at about 87% or about 30% of the time.

As for the donors, each was a healthy bone marrow donor. With 60 Vbeta and 13 Jbeta primers, the PCR was carried out. The method was immunoSEQ multiplex PCR; TCRdb's version includes in-frame clones alone and lacks a portion of them. The top ten clones hold under 2% of a sample with some 190,000 clones, over 70% of them seen once. Regarding this clone: The antigen remains undetermined.

This TCR was sampled from a man between 35 and 55 years old in good health and CMV-seropositive. Specimen: PBMCs.

CDR3 loop: CASRTGLADFQLDYEQYF. The CDR3, as DNA: TGTGCCAGCAGGACAGGACTAGCGGATTTCCAATTGGACTACGAGCAGTACTTC. The chain employs TRBV28 and TRBJ2-7; the match to TRBD2 covers 10 bases. Germline V CDR1 and CDR2: MDHEN, SYDVKM. J was trimmed by 3 bases and V by 6 bases; bases with no gene match: 17. There are 18 residues in the CDR3.